One T cell receptor beta chain is described in this entry. Its target is not known. Reverse transcribing all isolated RNA meant expressed TCRB transcripts were sequenced. The table came from immunoSEQ multiplex PCR; TCRdb's copy has only in-frame clones and leaves some out. This repertoire shows 600,000 to 750,000 clones, over 10% found once; its top ten account for over 0.1%. The data derive from a study of beta chain features in type 1 diabetes. Overall study results and limits: cDNA-based reads could over-represent cells with high TCR expression. More deletions and fewer insertions at VDJ junctions were seen in type 1 diabetes patients. People with Type 1 diabetes carried modestly yet significantly shorter TCRB CDR3s in all four CD4+ subsets.

Purity of each sorted population was above 95%. The germline V and J ends were trimmed by 7 bases and 7 bases, with 14 bases remaining between them. The length of the CDR3 is 13 residues. The germline gives CDR1 SNHLY, CDR2 FYNNEI. This chain uses TRBV2 with TRBJ2-1; possible D gene TRBD2, 6 bases. The sequenced material came from naive CD4+ T cells from blood. The receptor was isolated from a young man with type 1 diabetes. CDR3 DNA sequence: TGTGCCAGCAATTTCAGGGCGGGGAATGAGCAGTTCTTC. Translating it yields CASNFRAGNEQFF.